This T cell receptor beta chain was captured in a study of T-cell reconstitution after alpha-beta-depleted transplantation in children. Study results and limitations: Expanded graft clones, several hundred of them, were reportedly the source of alpha-beta T cells about two months after transplant. The high TCRbeta diversity at day 60 in some patients came from surviving recipient T cells and thymic progenitors. Counts and diversity of T cells one year after transplant came mostly from newly produced T cells.

A library of TCRbeta sequences, prepared with unique molecular identifiers, was generated. TCRdb reprocessed the PCR reads with MiXCR, giving one entry per CDR3 protein. Of about 600,000 distinct CDR3 sequences detected, 23% appear once; the ten largest clones hold approximately 14%. This clonotype was recorded at least ten times. What it binds is not known. The TCR sequence derives from a boy in the first two years of life who had a stem cell transplant for acute myeloid leukemia, so the T cells may come from the graft donor. The material was PBMCs, mostly from graft donor cells, obtained 360 days after TCRalphabeta/CD19-depleted stem cell transplant.

The chain's CDR3 is CASSSHSSGTNTGELFF. The CDR3 region has the DNA TGTGCCAGCAGTTCCCACTCCTCCGGGACCAACACCGGGGAGCTGTTTTTT. The chain carries TRBV12-3 or TRBV12-4 and TRBJ2-2; TRBD1 or TRBD2 may be the D gene (5 bases each). This CDR3 has 17 residues. V was cut by 4 bases and J by 2 bases, with 17 bases left in between.